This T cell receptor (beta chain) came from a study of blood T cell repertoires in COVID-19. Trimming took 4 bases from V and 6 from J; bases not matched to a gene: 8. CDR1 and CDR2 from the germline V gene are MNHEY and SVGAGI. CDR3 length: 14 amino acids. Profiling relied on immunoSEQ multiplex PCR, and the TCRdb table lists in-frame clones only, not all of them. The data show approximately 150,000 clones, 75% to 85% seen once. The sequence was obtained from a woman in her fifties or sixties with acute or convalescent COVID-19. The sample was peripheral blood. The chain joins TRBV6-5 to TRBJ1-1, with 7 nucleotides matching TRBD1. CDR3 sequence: CASSLLQGRSEAFF. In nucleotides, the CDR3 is TGTGCCAGCAGTTTATTACAGGGGAGGTCTGAAGCTTTCTTT.